This TCR beta chain was identified during a study of T cell changes during pregnancy in multiple sclerosis. Sequencing was performed with immunoSEQ multiplex PCR; in TCRdb, only in-frame clones are kept and a portion is missing. The sample has about 33,000 clones, 92% seen once. This TCR was sampled from a female donor with multiple sclerosis, enrolled in a pregnancy study. Sequencing was done on a sample of PBMCs (not recorded whether the cells were cultured).

CDR3 sequence: CASRSLAGWEETQYF. CDR3 nucleotides: TGTGCCAGCAGATCCTTAGCGGGGTGGGAAGAGACCCAGTACTTC. The V and J genes are TRBV27 and TRBJ2-5; 8 bases line up with TRBD2. This CDR3 comprises 15 residues. The V segment lost 6 bases and the J segment 3 bases; nucleotides outside the gene matches: 9. Looked up from germline, CDR1 is MNHEY and CDR2 is SMNVEV (reference sequence).